One T cell receptor beta chain is described in this entry. The target antigen is unknown. The data belong to a study of T cells in narcolepsy. Regarding the study as a whole: HCRT-specific and TRIB2-specific autoreactive clonotypes appeared among same-patient CSF and blood CD4+ clonotypes.

Sequenced by immunoSEQ multiplex PCR; TCRdb stores in-frame clones only, minus some. The sample lists some 32,000 clones, 82% occurring once. The germline V gene encodes CDR1 LNHDA and CDR2 SQIVND (reference sequence). V lost 5 bases to trimming and J lost 9 bases, with 20 bases between them. The CDR3 extends over 15 amino acids. The chain combines TRBV19 with TRBJ1-5; a possible D gene is TRBD1 (5 bases). The receptor was isolated from a human donor with narcolepsy. Sequencing input: CD45RA- memory CD4+ T cells from PBMCs. CDR3 sequence (DNA): TGTGCCAGTAGTCCCAGGGAAGGTAGGCTTCGGCCCCAGCATTTT. Translated: CASSPREGRLRPQHF.